Listed below are T cell receptor beta chains from one sample, sequenced in a study of CD8+CD57+ T cells in acquired aplastic anemia. TCRdb ran MiXCR on the reads and lists one entry per CDR3 protein. The profile covers 200,000 to 250,000 distinct CDR3 sequences, with roughly 35% appearing a single time and about 1.1% taken by the ten largest. What was sequenced was sorted CD4+, CD8+, or CD8+CD57+ T cells (not recorded which) from PBMCs. All receptors come from a human donor in good health, serving as a control. Both conserved end residues are part of each CDR3. The order of the fields is CDR3 DNA, CDR3 protein, J gene, V gene, clone size, D gene. D genes are given only for firm matches. Expanded clones get a size class; other rows say once, few or many, or leave the size out.

TGTGCCAGCAGCTTATTAGGGGAGTCAGATACGCAGTATTTT	CASSLLGESDTQYF	TRBJ2-3	TRBV7-3	many	-
TGTGCCAGCAGCTTAACTGGTAGAGCTAATGAAAAACTGTTTTTT	CASSLTGRANEKLFF	TRBJ1-4	TRBV7-3	-	-
TGTGCCAGCAGCGTCGAGGGGCATGGCTACACCTTC	CASSVEGHGYTF	TRBJ1-2	TRBV9	-	-
TGCAGCGTTGAAGAAGGACTGGAAGAGACCCAGTACTTC	CSVEEGLEETQYF	TRBJ2-5	TRBV29-1	-	-
TGTGCCACCAGGGCAGGATTTGGGACCCAGTACTTC	CATRAGFGTQYF	TRBJ2-5	TRBV24-1	-	-
TGCAGTGCTAGACTCCCTTATAGCGGGACGATAAATGAGCAGTTCTTC	CSARLPYSGTINEQFF	TRBJ2-1	TRBV20-1	-	TRBD2
TGTGCCAGCAGTGAAGAGATAGACAGGGGGCCCGAGCAGTACTTC	CASSEEIDRGPEQYF	TRBJ2-7	TRBV2	-	TRBD1
TGTGCCTGGAGTGTAGGTAACAGGCCACGGGAGACCCAGTACTTC	CAWSVGNRPRETQYF	TRBJ2-5	TRBV30	few	-
TGTGCCACCCCCACCGGACAGGGGGACTATGGCTACACCTTC	CATPTGQGDYGYTF	TRBJ1-2	TRBV24-1	many	TRBD1
TGTGCCTGGAGTGCCACAGGGGGTGGAAACACCATATATTTT	CAWSATGGGNTIYF	TRBJ1-3	TRBV30	-	TRBD1
TGTGCCAGCAAAAGGGACAATTTCTCCCCAGATACGCAGTATTTT	CASKRDNFSPDTQYF	TRBJ2-3	TRBV2	-	-
TGTGCCAGCAGCCGGGGACTAGCGGGAGTCGTTGAGACCCAGTACTTC	CASSRGLAGVVETQYF	TRBJ2-5	TRBV7-9	many	TRBD2
TGTGCCAGCAGTTTAGAGGAAGTAGCAGCTTTCTTT	CASSLEEVAAFF	TRBJ1-1	TRBV12-3/TRBV12-4	many	-
TGCAGTGCTAGTCTTCCGTGGCCCAGCACAGATACGCAGTATTTT	CSASLPWPSTDTQYF	TRBJ2-3	TRBV20-1	many	-
TGTGCCAGCAGCTTGGCCCCATCCGGGACAGGGCAAGGCTACACCTTC	CASSLAPSGTGQGYTF	TRBJ1-2	TRBV5-6	few	TRBD1
TGTGCCAGCAGCCGGACTAGCGGGGGCCTCCAAGAGACCCAGTACTTC	CASSRTSGGLQETQYF	TRBJ2-5	TRBV7-6	-	TRBD2
TGTGCCAGCAGCGCAGGGACAGACTCCTACGAGCAGTACTTC	CASSAGTDSYEQYF	TRBJ2-7	TRBV7-6	-	TRBD1
TGCGCCAGCAGCTTGGTGGCGAAAATGGGGGATGAGCAGTTCTTC	CASSLVAKMGDEQFF	TRBJ2-1	TRBV5-1	once	-
TGCGCCAGCAGCTTGGGTAGCCTAGCGGGGGGTGAGACCCAGTACTTC	CASSLGSLAGGETQYF	TRBJ2-5	TRBV5-1	-	TRBD2
TGTGCCATCGGTGCCTCGGATACGCAGTATTTT	CAIGASDTQYF	TRBJ2-3	TRBV10-3	-	-
TGCAGTGCTAGACAGGGGAACACAGATACGCAGTATTTT	CSARQGNTDTQYF	TRBJ2-3	TRBV20-1	many	-
TGTGCCAGCTCACCGGGAGCGGACTATGGCTACACCTTC	CASSPGADYGYTF	TRBJ1-2	TRBV18	-	-
TGTGCCAGCAGTTATCGGGAAGAGGACTATGGCTACACCTTC	CASSYREEDYGYTF	TRBJ1-2	TRBV6-5	many	-
TGTGCCAGCAGGAGTGGGGGACTAGCGAGGGGCAGCACAGATACGCAGTATTTT	CASRSGGLARGSTDTQYF	TRBJ2-3	TRBV25-1	once	TRBD2
TGTGCCAGCAGTTTTGACAGGGTTTCCTATAATTCACCCCTCCACTTT	CASSFDRVSYNSPLHF	TRBJ1-6	TRBV6-1	many	TRBD1
TGTGCCACCAGCAGTTTTGTACTAGCGGGAGCTTATGAGCAGTTCTTC	CATSSFVLAGAYEQFF	TRBJ2-1	TRBV15	-	TRBD2
TGTGCCAGCAGCTTAGGTTGGGAGAGCCTAGGCAATGAGCAGTTCTTC	CASSLGWESLGNEQFF	TRBJ2-1	TRBV7-2	few	-
TGCGCCAGCAGTCCCCGGGACGGACGCGATGCCTACGAGCAGTACTTC	CASSPRDGRDAYEQYF	TRBJ2-7	TRBV10-1	once	-
TGTGCCAGCAGTACAGGGACTAGCGGGCAAGAGACCCAGTACTTC	CASSTGTSGQETQYF	TRBJ2-5	TRBV2	many	TRBD2
TGTGCCAGCAGCTTAGGTGGACAGGGTAGTCAGCCCCAGCATTTT	CASSLGGQGSQPQHF	TRBJ1-5	TRBV7-2	-	TRBD1
TGTGCCAGCAGCTTAGAGGACAGAGCCTACAATGAGCAGTTCTTC	CASSLEDRAYNEQFF	TRBJ2-1	TRBV7-6	many	-
TGTGCCAGCAGTGACAGGGGTGAAAACACCATATATTTT	CASSDRGENTIYF	TRBJ1-3	TRBV2	-	-
TGTGCCAGCAGGCGGAACCCTTCTCCGGCGCTAACAGATACGCAGTATTTT	CASRRNPSPALTDTQYF	TRBJ2-3	TRBV2	few	-
TGCAGCGTTGAAAGGCACCGGGGGGGAGGCTACACCTTC	CSVERHRGGGYTF	TRBJ1-2	TRBV29-1	-	-
TGTGCCAGCAGTGAAGATATCGGGGGGGGCAGCCAAGAGACCCAGTACTTC	CASSEDIGGGSQETQYF	TRBJ2-5	TRBV2	many	TRBD2
TGCGCCAGCAGCTTGGCCTCGGGACAAAATAATGAAAAACTGTTTTTT	CASSLASGQNNEKLFF	TRBJ1-4	TRBV5-1	-	-
TGTGCCAGTAGGAGACAGGGGGCGACGAACACTGAAGCTTTCTTT	CASRRQGATNTEAFF	TRBJ1-1	TRBV19	many	TRBD1
TGTGCCATCAGGGATTTGGACGGAGTCAGACCGAACACTGAAGCTTTCTTT	CAIRDLDGVRPNTEAFF	TRBJ1-1	TRBV10-3	-	-
TGCGCCAGCAGGCCCACATTCCGGGACAAGGGGGAAGCTTTCTTT	CASRPTFRDKGEAFF	TRBJ1-1	TRBV4-1	-	-
TGTGCCACGAAGGGACTGGATTCCTACGAGCAGTACTTC	CATKGLDSYEQYF	TRBJ2-7	TRBV10-3	many	-
TGCGCCAGCAGCCAGGAACAGAACACTGAAGCTTTCTTT	CASSQEQNTEAFF	TRBJ1-1	TRBV5-1	-	-
TGTGCCAGCAGCCAAGACCAGAACACCATATATTTT	CASSQDQNTIYF	TRBJ1-3	TRBV14	few	-
TGTGCTAGTGGTTGGGGGACAGCTAACTATGGCTACACCTTC	CASGWGTANYGYTF	TRBJ1-2	TRBV12-5	-	TRBD1
TGTGCCAGTAGTCCCCGAGGGGCAGGTTACAATGAGCAGTTCTTC	CASSPRGAGYNEQFF	TRBJ2-1	TRBV19	many	-
TGTGCCAGCAGTATGACAGGGGGCGAGGGTTCACCCCTCCACTTT	CASSMTGGEGSPLHF	TRBJ1-6	TRBV7-2	many	TRBD1
TGCAGCGTTGAACGCGCAGGGGGAGAAGGCTACACCTTC	CSVERAGGEGYTF	TRBJ1-2	TRBV29-1	-	TRBD1
TGTGCCAGCCCCAGGGACAGGGGCACCTACGAGCAGTACTTC	CASPRDRGTYEQYF	TRBJ2-7	TRBV2	once	TRBD1
TGTGCCACAACAATTAGCGGGGATACGCAGTATTTT	CATTISGDTQYF	TRBJ2-3	TRBV10-3	few	TRBD2
TGCAGTGCTAGCACAGTGAGCTACGAGCAGTACTTC	CSASTVSYEQYF	TRBJ2-7	TRBV20-1	-	-
TGTGCCAGCAGCTGGAATCTCGGGGACGAGCAGTACTTC	CASSWNLGDEQYF	TRBJ2-7	TRBV5-4	-	-
TGTGCCAGCAGCCAAGATAATCCGGGTGGAGGCACAGATACGCAGTATTTT	CASSQDNPGGGTDTQYF	TRBJ2-3	TRBV25-1	-	-
TGTGCCAGCAGCCATCCCGACAGGGGATGGTACGAGCAGTACTTC	CASSHPDRGWYEQYF	TRBJ2-7	TRBV7-9	many	TRBD1